These 2 T cell receptor beta chains originate from one sample sequenced in a study of blood T cell repertoires in COVID-19. The data were produced by immunoSEQ multiplex PCR, yet TCRdb's version contains in-frame clones alone and is incomplete. The sample records some 290,000 clones, around 85% being singletons. The sample taken for sequencing was peripheral blood. The receptors shown here come from a woman under 40 with COVID-19, enrolled during active disease.

The CDR3 here is CASSNRGGADQPQHF. The CDR3 DNA follows: TGTGCCAGCTCGAACCGGGGGGGGGCGGATCAGCCCCAGCATTTT. This chain connects TRBV18 to TRBJ1-5, with a tentative D call TRBD1 (6 bases). There are 15 residues in the CDR3. The germline V and J ends were trimmed by 6 bases and 5 bases, with 17 bases remaining between them. Germline V CDR1 and CDR2: KGHSH, LQKENI.

The CDR3 DNA is TGTGCCAGCAGTGAACTTGCGGCCGTTCAAGAGACCCAGTACTTC. As protein: CASSELAAVQETQYF. The chain joins TRBV6-1 to TRBJ2-5; D call uncertain. The length of the CDR3 is 15 residues. V was pared by 2 bases and J by 2 bases, with 12 bases between. The V gene's germline CDR1 is MNHNS and CDR2 SASEGT.